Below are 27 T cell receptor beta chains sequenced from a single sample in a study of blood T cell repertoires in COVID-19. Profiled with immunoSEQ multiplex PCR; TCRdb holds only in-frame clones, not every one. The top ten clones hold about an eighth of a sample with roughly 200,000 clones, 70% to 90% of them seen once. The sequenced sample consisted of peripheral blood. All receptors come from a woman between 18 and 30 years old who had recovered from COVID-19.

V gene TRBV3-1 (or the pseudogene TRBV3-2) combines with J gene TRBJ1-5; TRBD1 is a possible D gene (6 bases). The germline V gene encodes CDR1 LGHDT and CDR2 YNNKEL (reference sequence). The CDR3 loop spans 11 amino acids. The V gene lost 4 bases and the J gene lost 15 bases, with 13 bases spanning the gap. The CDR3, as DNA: TGTGCCAGCAGCCTGACAGGTGGGAGGCATTTT. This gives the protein CASSLTGGRHF.

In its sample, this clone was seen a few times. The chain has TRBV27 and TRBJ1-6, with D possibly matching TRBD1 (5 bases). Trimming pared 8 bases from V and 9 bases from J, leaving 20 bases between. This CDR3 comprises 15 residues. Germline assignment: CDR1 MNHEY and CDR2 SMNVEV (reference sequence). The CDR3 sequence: CASRRAADHLSPLHF. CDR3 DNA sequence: TGTGCCAGCCGCAGGGCCGCTGATCATCTTTCACCCCTCCACTTT.

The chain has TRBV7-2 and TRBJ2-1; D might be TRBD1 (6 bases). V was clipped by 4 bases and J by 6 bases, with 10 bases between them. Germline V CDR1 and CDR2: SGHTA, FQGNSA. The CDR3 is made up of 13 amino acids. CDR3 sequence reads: CASSSRGGNEQFF. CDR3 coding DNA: TGTGCCAGCAGCTCCCGAGGGGGCAATGAGCAGTTCTTC.

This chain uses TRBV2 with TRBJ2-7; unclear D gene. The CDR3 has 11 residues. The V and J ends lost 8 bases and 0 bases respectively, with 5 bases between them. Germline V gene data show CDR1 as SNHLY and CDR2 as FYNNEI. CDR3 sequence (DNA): TGTGCCAGCGCCAGCTCCTACGAGCAGTACTTC. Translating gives CASASSYEQYF.

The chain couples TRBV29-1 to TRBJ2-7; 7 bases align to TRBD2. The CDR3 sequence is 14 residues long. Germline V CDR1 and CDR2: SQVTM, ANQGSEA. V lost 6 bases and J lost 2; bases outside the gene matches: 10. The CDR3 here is CSVYTSVGPYEQYF. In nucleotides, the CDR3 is TGCAGCGTCTATACTAGCGTGGGCCCCTACGAGCAGTACTTC.

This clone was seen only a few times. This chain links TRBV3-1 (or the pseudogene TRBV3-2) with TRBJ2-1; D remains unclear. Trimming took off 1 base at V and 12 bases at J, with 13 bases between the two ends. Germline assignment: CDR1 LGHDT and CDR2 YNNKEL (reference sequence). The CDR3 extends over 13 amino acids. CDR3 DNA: TGTGCCAGCAGCCAAGGGTATCTAATGTGGCAGTTCTTC. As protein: CASSQGYLMWQFF.

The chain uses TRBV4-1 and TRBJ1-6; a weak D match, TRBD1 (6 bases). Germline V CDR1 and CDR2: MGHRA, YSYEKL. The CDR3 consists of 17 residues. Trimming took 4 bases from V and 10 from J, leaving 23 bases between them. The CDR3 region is CASSPQPGGGIKSPLHF. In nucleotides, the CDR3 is TGCGCCAGCAGCCCCCAACCGGGGGGGGGCATTAAATCACCCCTCCACTTT.

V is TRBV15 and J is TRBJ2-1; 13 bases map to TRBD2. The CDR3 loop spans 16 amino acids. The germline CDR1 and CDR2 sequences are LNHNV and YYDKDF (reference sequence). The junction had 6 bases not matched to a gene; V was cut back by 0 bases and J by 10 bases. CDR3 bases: TGTGCCACCAGCAGAGATAAACTAGCGGGAGGGAAGGAGCAGTTCTTC. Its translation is CATSRDKLAGGKEQFF.

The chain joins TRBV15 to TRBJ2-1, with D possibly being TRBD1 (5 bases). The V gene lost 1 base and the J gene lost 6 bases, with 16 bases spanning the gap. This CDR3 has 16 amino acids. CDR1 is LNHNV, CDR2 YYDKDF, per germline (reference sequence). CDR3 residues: CATSRVYGRDSNEQFF. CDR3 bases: TGTGCCACCAGCAGAGTTTACGGCAGGGATAGCAATGAGCAGTTCTTC.

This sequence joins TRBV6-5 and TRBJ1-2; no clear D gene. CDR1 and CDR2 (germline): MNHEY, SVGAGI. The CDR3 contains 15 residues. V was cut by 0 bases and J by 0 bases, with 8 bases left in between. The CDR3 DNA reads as TGTGCCAGCAGTTACTCTACAGAAGCTAACTATGGCTACACCTTC. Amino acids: CASSYSTEANYGYTF.

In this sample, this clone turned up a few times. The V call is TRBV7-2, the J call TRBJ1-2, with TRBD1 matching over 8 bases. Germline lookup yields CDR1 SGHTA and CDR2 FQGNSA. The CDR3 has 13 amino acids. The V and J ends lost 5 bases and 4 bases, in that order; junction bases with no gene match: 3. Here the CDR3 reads CASSPDRGYGYTF. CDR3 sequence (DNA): TGTGCCAGCAGCCCCGACAGGGGCTATGGCTACACCTTC.

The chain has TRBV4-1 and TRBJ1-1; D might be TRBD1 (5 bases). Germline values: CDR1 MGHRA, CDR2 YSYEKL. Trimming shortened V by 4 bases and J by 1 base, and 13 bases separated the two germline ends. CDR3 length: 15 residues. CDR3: CASSPRGTGNTEAFF. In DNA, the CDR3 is TGCGCCAGCAGCCCCCGGGGGACGGGGAACACTGAAGCTTTCTTT.

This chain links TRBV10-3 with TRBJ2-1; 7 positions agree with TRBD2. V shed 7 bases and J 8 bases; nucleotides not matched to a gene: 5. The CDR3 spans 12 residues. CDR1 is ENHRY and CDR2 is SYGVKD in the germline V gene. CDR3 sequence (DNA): TGTGCCATCAAAAGCGGGACCGATGAGCAGTTCTTC. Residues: CAIKSGTDEQFF.

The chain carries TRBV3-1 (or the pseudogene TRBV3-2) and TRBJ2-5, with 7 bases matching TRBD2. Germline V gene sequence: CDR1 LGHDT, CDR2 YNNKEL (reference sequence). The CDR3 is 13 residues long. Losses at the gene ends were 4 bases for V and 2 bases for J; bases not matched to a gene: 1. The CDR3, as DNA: TGTGCCAGCAGCCGGACTAGTCAAGAGACCCAGTACTTC. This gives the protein CASSRTSQETQYF.

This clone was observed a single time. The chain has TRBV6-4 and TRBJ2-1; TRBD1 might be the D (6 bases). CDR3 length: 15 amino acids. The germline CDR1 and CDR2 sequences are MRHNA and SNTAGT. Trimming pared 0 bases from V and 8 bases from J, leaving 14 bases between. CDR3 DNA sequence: TGTGCCAGCAGTGACTCTAACAGGGCGAGCGATGAGCAGTTCTTC. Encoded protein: CASSDSNRASDEQFF.

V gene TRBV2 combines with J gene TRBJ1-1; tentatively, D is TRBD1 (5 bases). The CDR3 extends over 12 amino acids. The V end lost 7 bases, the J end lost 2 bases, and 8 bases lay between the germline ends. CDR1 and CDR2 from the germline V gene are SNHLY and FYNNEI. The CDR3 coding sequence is TGTGCCAGCAACAGGAGAAACACTGAAGCTTTCTTT. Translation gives CASNRRNTEAFF.

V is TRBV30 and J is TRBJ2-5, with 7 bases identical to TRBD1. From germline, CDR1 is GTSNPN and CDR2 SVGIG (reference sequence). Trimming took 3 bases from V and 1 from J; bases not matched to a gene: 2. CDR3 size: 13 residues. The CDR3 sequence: CAWRGDSQETQYF. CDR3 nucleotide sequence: TGTGCCTGGAGGGGGGACAGCCAAGAGACCCAGTACTTC.

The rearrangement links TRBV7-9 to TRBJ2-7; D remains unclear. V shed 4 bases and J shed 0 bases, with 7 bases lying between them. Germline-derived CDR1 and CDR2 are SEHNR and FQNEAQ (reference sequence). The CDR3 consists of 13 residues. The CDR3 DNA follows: TGTGCCAGCAGCTCCCCATCCTCCTACGAGCAGTACTTC. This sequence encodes CASSSPSSYEQYF.

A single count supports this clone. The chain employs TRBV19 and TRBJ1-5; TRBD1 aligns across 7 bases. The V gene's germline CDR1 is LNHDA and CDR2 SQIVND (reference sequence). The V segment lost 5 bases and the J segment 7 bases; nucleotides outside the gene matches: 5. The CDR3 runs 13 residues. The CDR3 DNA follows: TGTGCCAGTAGTCCCGACAGGGAGCAGCCCCAGCATTTT. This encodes CASSPDREQPQHF. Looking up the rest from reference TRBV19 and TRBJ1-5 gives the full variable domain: DGGITQSPKYLFRKEGQNVTLSCEQNLNHDAMYWYRQDPGQGLRLIYYSQIVNDFQKGDIAEGYSVSREKKESFPLTVTSAQKNPTAFYLCASSPDREQPQHFGDGTRLSIL.

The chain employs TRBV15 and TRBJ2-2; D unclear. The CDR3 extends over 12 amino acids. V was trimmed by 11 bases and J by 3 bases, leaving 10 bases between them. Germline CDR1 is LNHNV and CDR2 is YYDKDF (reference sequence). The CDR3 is CASQVDTGELFF. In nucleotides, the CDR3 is TGTGCCTCGCAGGTAGACACCGGGGAGCTGTTTTTT.

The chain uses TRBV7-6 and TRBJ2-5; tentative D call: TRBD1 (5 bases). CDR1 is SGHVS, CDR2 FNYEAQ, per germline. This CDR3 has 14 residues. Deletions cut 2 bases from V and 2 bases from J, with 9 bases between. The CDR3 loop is CASSLFGQQETQYF. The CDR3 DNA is TGTGCCAGCAGCTTATTCGGACAACAAGAGACCCAGTACTTC.

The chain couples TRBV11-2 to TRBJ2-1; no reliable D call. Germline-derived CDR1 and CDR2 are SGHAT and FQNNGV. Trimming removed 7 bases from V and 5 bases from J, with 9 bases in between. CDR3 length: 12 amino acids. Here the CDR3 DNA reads TGTGCCAGCACGCTTAGAAACAATGAGCAGTTCTTC. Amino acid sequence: CASTLRNNEQFF.

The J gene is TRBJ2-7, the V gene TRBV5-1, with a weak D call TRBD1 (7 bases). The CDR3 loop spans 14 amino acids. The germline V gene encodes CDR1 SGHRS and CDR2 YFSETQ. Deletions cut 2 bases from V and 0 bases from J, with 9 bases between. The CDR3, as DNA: TGCGCCAGCAGCTTCAGGGGGGACTCCTACGAGCAGTACTTC. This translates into CASSFRGDSYEQYF.

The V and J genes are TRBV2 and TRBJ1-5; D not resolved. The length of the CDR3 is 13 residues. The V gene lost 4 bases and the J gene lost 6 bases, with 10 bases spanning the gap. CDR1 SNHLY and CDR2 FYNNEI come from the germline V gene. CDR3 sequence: CASSGSGSQPQHF. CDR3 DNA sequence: TGTGCCAGCAGTGGGTCGGGAAGTCAGCCCCAGCATTTT. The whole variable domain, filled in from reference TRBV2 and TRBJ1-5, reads EPEVTQTPSHQVTQMGQEVILRCVPISNHLYFYWYRQILGQKVEFLVSFYNNEISEKSEIFDDQFSVERPDGSNFTLKIRSTKLEDSAMYFCASSGSGSQPQHFGDGTRLSIL.

DNA for the CDR3: TGCGCCAGCAGCTTGGAGGCTAGCGGGAGAGATAACATTCAGTACTTC. Its translation is CASSLEASGRDNIQYF. The chain recombines TRBV5-1 with TRBJ2-4; TRBD2 matches at 10 bases. J was trimmed by 7 bases and V by 0 bases; bases with no gene match: 7. Germline CDR1 and CDR2: SGHRS and YFSETQ. This CDR3 spans 16 amino acids.

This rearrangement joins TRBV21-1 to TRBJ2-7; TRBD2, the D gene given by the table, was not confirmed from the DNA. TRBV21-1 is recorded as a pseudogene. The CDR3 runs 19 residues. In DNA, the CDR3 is TGTGCCAGCAGCAAAACACGGGAATACAAACTAGCAGTCTCCTACGAGCAGTACTTC. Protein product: CASSKTREYKLAVSYEQYF.

The DNA for the CDR3 is TGCGCCAGCAGCTCTCCAAGCGGGAAAGAATATAGTTACTACAATGAGCAGTTCTTC. Translating gives CASSSPSGKEYSYYNEQFF. This sequence joins TRBV5-1 and TRBJ2-1, with TRBD2 identical over 7 bases. J was trimmed by 3 bases and V by 3 bases; bases with no gene match: 18. This CDR3 is built from 19 residues. Per germline, CDR1 SGHRS and CDR2 YFSETQ.